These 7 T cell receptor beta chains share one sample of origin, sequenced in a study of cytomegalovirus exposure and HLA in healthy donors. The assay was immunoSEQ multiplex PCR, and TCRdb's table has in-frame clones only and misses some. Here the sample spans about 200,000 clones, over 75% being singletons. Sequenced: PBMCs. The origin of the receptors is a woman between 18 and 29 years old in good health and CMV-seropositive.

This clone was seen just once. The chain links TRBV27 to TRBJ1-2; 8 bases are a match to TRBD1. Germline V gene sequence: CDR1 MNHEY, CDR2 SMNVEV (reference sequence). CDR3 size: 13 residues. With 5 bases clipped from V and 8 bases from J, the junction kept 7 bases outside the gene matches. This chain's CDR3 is CASSIGTGLGYTF. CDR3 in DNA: TGTGCCAGCAGTATCGGGACAGGTCTGGGCTACACCTTC.

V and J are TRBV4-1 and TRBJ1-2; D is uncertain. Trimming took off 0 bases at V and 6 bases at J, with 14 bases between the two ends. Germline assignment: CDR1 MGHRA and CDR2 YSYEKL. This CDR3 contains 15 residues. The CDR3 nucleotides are TGCGCCAGCAGCCAAGATTGGGCCGGGGAGGATGGCTACACCTTC. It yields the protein CASSQDWAGEDGYTF.

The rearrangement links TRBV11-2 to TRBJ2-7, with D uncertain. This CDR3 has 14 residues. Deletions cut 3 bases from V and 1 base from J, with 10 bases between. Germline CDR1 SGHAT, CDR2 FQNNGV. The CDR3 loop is CASSFRPRSYEQYF. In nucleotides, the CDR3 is TGTGCCAGCAGCTTCCGCCCGCGGTCCTACGAGCAGTACTTC.

In nucleotides, the CDR3 is TGTGCCAGCAGTGAGACATTGGGCGGGGACAATGAGCAGTTCTTC. This codes for CASSETLGGDNEQFF. The chain has TRBV2 and TRBJ2-1; tentative D call: TRBD2 (6 bases). The V gene's germline CDR1 is SNHLY and CDR2 FYNNEI. CDR3 length: 15 amino acids. The germline V and J ends were trimmed by 3 bases and 5 bases, with 14 bases remaining between them.

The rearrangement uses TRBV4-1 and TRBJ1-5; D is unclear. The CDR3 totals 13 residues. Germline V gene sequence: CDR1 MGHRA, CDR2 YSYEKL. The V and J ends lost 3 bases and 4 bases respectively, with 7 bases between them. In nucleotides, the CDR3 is TGCGCCAGCAGCCAGCAGCGGAATCAGCCCCAGCATTTT. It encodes CASSQQRNQPQHF.

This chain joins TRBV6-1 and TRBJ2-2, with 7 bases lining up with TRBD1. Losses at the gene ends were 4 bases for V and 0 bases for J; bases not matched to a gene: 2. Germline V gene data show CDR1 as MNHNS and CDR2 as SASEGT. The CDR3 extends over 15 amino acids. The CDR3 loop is CASSGGTANTGELFF. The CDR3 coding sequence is TGTGCCAGCAGTGGGGGGACAGCGAACACCGGGGAGCTGTTTTTT.

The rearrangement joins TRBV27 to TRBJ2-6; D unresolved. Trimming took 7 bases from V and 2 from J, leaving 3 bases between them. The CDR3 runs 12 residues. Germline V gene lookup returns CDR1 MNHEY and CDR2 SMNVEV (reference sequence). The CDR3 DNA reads TGTGCCAGCAATACTGGGGCCAACGTCCTGACTTTC. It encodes CASNTGANVLTF.